This TCR beta chain originates from a study of T cell clonotyping in hematopoietic cell transplantation. Study-level findings and limits: Graft donor and pretransplant recipient Inverse Simpson Index values predicted broader posttransplant TCR diversity.

Time point here: recipient sample about 28 days before transplant, after cytoreduction. Concerning this clone: The target antigen is unknown.

The assay was immunoSEQ multiplex PCR, and TCRdb's table has in-frame clones only and misses some. The data contain around 37,000 clones, around 85% of them seen just once; the ten biggest clones take up around 3%. The clonotype comes from a man between 60 and 70 years old with acute myeloid leukemia. Some clones in this sample may be carry-over from other donors' samples. The material was peripheral blood mononuclear cells, obtained before stem cell transplant.

CDR3 loop: CASQWGAGNQPQHF. DNA for the CDR3: TGTGCCAGCCAATGGGGCGCCGGCAATCAGCCCCAGCATTTT. The V call is TRBV2, the J call TRBJ1-5, with D perhaps matching TRBD1 (5 bases). Trimming stripped 8 bases from V and 2 bases from J, with 13 bases between. The CDR3 loop spans 14 amino acids. CDR1 and CDR2 from the germline V gene are SNHLY and FYNNEI.